Reported below is one TCR beta chain. The antigen remains unidentified. Investigators took ten milliliters of peripheral blood from every donor. The sample comes from a study of blood T cells in healthy people across ages. The study's findings and limits: In these data, TCR beta diversity tracked strongly with naive T cell percentage. The unknown donor CMV status may have confounded expanded clonotype changes.

This CDR3 comprises 12 residues. Germline V gene sequence: CDR1 DFQATT, CDR2 SNEGSKA (reference sequence). V dropped 3 bases and J dropped 8 bases, with 13 bases sitting between them. A J-beta primer mix and a sample-barcoded 5' primer were used in a second PCR of roughly 7 to 12 cycles. From each sample, at least 2.5 million paired-end reads containing CDR3 were obtained. One entry per CDR3 protein, called by TCRdb with MiXCR from the 5' RACE reads. The table lists roughly 800,000 distinct CDR3 sequences, 58% of them singletons, with over 20% in the top ten. This TCR was sampled from a man aged 30 to 39 in good health. This rearrangement joins TRBV20-1 to TRBJ1-2; D is ambiguous. Material for sequencing was blood. The CDR3 bases are TGCAGTGCTAGGGAGGTCCAAGGGGGCTACACCTTC. Protein product: CSAREVQGGYTF.